This TCR beta chain was sequenced in a study of sequential checkpoint blockade in melanoma. About the research overall: Patients were randomized 1:1 to nivolumab-then-ipilimumab or ipilimumab-then-nivolumab first-line. After both sequences, patients received maintenance nivolumab.

The CDR3 loop spans 16 amino acids. Germline CDR1 LNHDA, CDR2 SQIVND (reference sequence). With 6 bases clipped from V and 1 base from J, the junction kept 9 bases outside the gene matches. The treatment here: randomized to nivolumab then ipilimumab (arm A) or the reverse (arm B). None of the patients previously received DNA-damaging chemotherapy. Live CD3+CD8+ CD19− CD56− cells were sorted from PBMCs. Clones were read by immunoSEQ multiplex PCR, and TCRdb kept only the in-frame ones, dropping some. The sample yields 25,000 to 35,000 clones, approximately 86% seen once. The sequences come from CD8+ T cells sorted from blood (inferred from file names), collected from a patient given nivolumab and ipilimumab in sequence. This rearrangement joins TRBV19 to TRBJ1-1; 9 bases fit TRBD1. The origin of this receptor is a human donor with melanoma. The DNA of the CDR3 is TGTGCCAGTAGCCTAGACAGGGGGTCTGGGAACACTGAAGCTTTCTTT. Amino acids: CASSLDRGSGNTEAFF.